A single sample gave rise to the 10 T cell receptor beta chains below, sequenced in a study of long-term antiretroviral therapy in people with HIV. The immunoSEQ assay was v3.0, run at survey level. Sequencing used immunoSEQ multiplex PCR; TCRdb keeps in-frame clones, though not all of them. The table records approximately 29,000 clones, over 75% of them present only once. This specimen consisted of unsorted PBMCs, obtained 0.5 years after starting antiretroviral therapy. The receptors were sampled from a woman aged 18-35 years with HIV.

This clone was counted once. This chain uses TRBV28 with TRBJ2-7; 11 nucleotides match TRBD1. The CDR3 has 12 residues. With V trimmed by 10 bases and J by 7 bases, 6 bases remained unmatched. Germline CDR1 MDHEN, CDR2 SYDVKM. The CDR3 loop is CANKGQGEEQYF. CDR3 coding DNA: TGTGCCAATAAGGGACAGGGGGAAGAGCAGTACTTC.

V is TRBV5-1 and J is TRBJ2-1; D is undetermined. Germline assignment: CDR1 SGHRS and CDR2 YFSETQ. V dropped 2 bases and J dropped 0 bases, with 6 bases sitting between them. CDR3 length: 14 residues. This CDR3 reads CASSFRNSYNEQFF. CDR3 sequence (DNA): TGCGCCAGCAGCTTTAGGAACTCCTACAATGAGCAGTTCTTC. Drawing the rest from reference TRBV5-1 and TRBJ2-1, the complete variable domain is KAGVTQTPRYLIKTRGQQVTLSCSPISGHRSVSWYQQTPGQGLQFLFEYFSETQRNKGNFPGRFSGRQFSNSRSEMNVSTLELGDSALYLCASSFRNSYNEQFFGPGTRLTVL.

J is TRBJ1-6 and V is TRBV5-6; D is ambiguous. This CDR3 is 13 amino acids long. Germline-derived CDR1 and CDR2 are SGHDT and YYEEEE. V dropped 1 base and J dropped 11 bases, with 10 bases sitting between them. The CDR3 loop is CASSLFGDAPLHF. In DNA, the CDR3 is TGTGCCAGCAGCTTGTTTGGGGATGCACCCCTCCACTTT.

The chain is built from TRBV6-6 and TRBJ1-1, with D unclear. Trimming pared 4 bases from V and 1 base from J, leaving 10 bases between. Per germline, CDR1 MNHNY and CDR2 SVGAGI (reference sequence). The CDR3 extends over 14 amino acids. CDR3 DNA sequence: TGTGCCAGCAGTTGGAAAATTTCGAACACTGAAGCTTTCTTT. Its translation: CASSWKISNTEAFF.

The chain recombines TRBV5-6 with TRBJ1-5; 7 positions match TRBD1. V was pared by 0 bases and J by 4 bases, with 7 bases of the junction left unmatched. The germline V gene encodes CDR1 SGHDT and CDR2 YYEEEE. This CDR3 is built from 16 residues. CDR3 in DNA: TGTGCCAGCAGCTTGGAAGGGGACAGCAAGAATCAGCCCCAGCATTTT. It encodes CASSLEGDSKNQPQHF.

The chain joins TRBV7-2 to TRBJ1-3; D uncertain. The germline V and J ends were trimmed by 2 bases and 0 bases, with 11 bases remaining between them. Per the germline V gene, CDR1 is SGHTA and CDR2 is FQGNSA. The CDR3 length is 16 residues. Here the CDR3 DNA reads TGTGCCAGCAGCTTAATGCTACAGAGCTCTGGAAACACCATATATTTT. Translation: CASSLMLQSSGNTIYF.

The V gene is TRBV19, the J gene TRBJ2-5; no reliable D call. The germline gives CDR1 LNHDA, CDR2 SQIVND (reference sequence). Trimming took 5 bases from V and 5 from J, leaving 6 bases between them. The CDR3 spans 11 residues. CDR3 nucleotides: TGTGCCAGTAGTGTTAAGGAGACCCAGTACTTC. Encoded protein: CASSVKETQYF.

By proportion, this clone is medium-sized. The genes are TRBV6-1 and TRBJ2-7, with TRBD2 as a possible D gene (5 bases). The V end was cut by 9 bases, the J end by 3 bases, with 12 bases between. Germline assignment: CDR1 MNHNS and CDR2 SASEGT. This CDR3 has 12 residues. This CDR3 is CASSDGDYEQYF. The CDR3 bases are TGTGCCAGTAGCGACGGAGACTACGAGCAGTACTTC.

This rearrangement joins TRBV5-4 to TRBJ2-7; possibly TRBD1 for D (6 bases). V lost 3 bases to trimming and J lost 6 bases, with 10 bases between them. The CDR3 loop spans 12 amino acids. Germline V gives CDR1 SGHNT, CDR2 YYREEE (reference sequence). CDR3 loop: CASSSTGSEQYF. The CDR3, as DNA: TGTGCCAGCAGCTCCACAGGGTCCGAGCAGTACTTC.

The V gene is TRBV28, the J gene TRBJ1-5; TRBD1 might be the D (5 bases). The length of the CDR3 is 12 residues. Germline CDR1 reads MDHEN; CDR2 reads SYDVKM. The V gene lost 7 bases and the J gene lost 7 bases, with 11 bases spanning the gap. CDR3 sequence (DNA): TGTGCCAGCAAACCAGGGAAACAGCCCCAGCATTTT. It is translated as CASKPGKQPQHF.